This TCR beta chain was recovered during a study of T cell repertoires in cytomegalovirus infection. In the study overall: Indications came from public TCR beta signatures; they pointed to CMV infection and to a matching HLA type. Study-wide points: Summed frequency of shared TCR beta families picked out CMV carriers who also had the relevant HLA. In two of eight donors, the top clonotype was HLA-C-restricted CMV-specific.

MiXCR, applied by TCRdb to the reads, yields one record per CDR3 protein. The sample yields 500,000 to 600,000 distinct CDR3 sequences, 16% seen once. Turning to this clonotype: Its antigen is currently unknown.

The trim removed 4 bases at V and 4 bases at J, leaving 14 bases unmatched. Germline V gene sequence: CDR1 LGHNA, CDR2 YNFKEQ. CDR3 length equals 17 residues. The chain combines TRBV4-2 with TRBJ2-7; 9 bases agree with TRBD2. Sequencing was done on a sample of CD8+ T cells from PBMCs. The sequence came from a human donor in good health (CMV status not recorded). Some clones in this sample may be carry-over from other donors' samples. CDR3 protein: CASSLNSGGVVQYEQYF. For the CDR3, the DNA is TGTGCCAGCAGCCTCAATAGCGGGGGTGTAGTTCAATACGAGCAGTACTTC.